These T cell receptor beta chains were read from a single sample in a study of early T cells in non-severe SARS-CoV-2 infection. TCRdb independently ran MiXCR on the 5' RACE reads; one entry per CDR3 protein. The sample consists of some 40,000 distinct CDR3 sequences, more than 10% of them appearing once. Specimen: whole blood. The receptors were gathered from an adult who was a healthcare worker with PCR-confirmed SARS-CoV-2 infection or an uninfected control (not recorded which). Both conserved end residues are trimmed from each CDR3. Expanded clones get a size class; other rows say once, few or many, or leave the size out.

V | size | CDR3
TRBV2 | . | ASTRTDTQY
TRBV7-9 | many | ASSPDSQETQY
TRBV29-1 | . | SVPGTNTEAF
TRBV5-4 | few | ASSLGGTNSPLH
TRBV7-2 | many | ASSLGAGRVGSEQF
TRBV4-2 | few | ASSQAKTSNQPQH
TRBV7-8 | . | ASSLAGFFDEQY
TRBV7-2 | few | ASSSQPWTSGGNEQF
TRBV11-2 | . | ASSSSTSTSGASSYNEQF
TRBV5-6 | . | ASSSPITLDEQF
TRBV20-1 | few | SARDLDTQY
TRBV20-1 | many | SARGPAPTKNEQF
TRBV7-7 | few | ASSPSLDHSYEQY
TRBV5-1 | many | ASSFLGGYNEQF
TRBV5-1 | . | ASSLEASRAKNIQY
TRBV6-1 | few | ASRTDRGSTDTQY
TRBV5-1 | few | ASSLGGTNTEAF
TRBV6-6 | . | AITGTGSGYT
TRBV6-2/TRBV6-3 | . | ASSGRVDHGYT
TRBV7-2 | many | ASSLGRQYEQY
TRBV2 | . | ASSQGLAANEKLF
TRBV18 | few | ASSPPGGSVKF
TRBV4-2 | many | ASSQESFPRTDTQY
TRBV4-2 | . | ASSRGGNEQF
TRBV9 | once | ASSPFSGGSENTIY
TRBV7-9 | . | ASSLRRTEETQY